These T cell receptor beta chains were read from a single sample in a study of cytomegalovirus exposure and HLA in healthy donors. Sequencing used immunoSEQ multiplex PCR; TCRdb keeps in-frame clones, though not all of them. Among over 150,000 clones, around 84% were seen once, and the ten largest hold under 1.5%. Sequencing was carried out using PBMCs. The source of these receptors is a girl aged 2 to 9 in good health and CMV-seropositive. CDR3s include the opening cysteine and the closing phenylalanine or tryptophan. Size tells how often a clone was seen (once, few, many) or the class of an expanded clone, and some rows leave it out.

TRBJ1-1,TRBV10-3,.,CAIALSGGISAEAFF
TRBJ2-4,TRBV28,.,CASSFFTTLAKNIQYF
TRBJ2-5,TRBV27,.,CASSLSGGQLQGQYF
TRBJ1-2,TRBV9,.,CASSRQGSPNYGYTF
TRBJ1-6,TRBV9,once,CASSDQGAGYNSPLHF
TRBJ1-4,TRBV30,few,CAWKRKTGKLFF
TRBJ2-6,TRBV9,.,CASNTGFSGANVLTF
TRBJ1-2,TRBV30,few,CAWSVELYGYTF
TRBJ1-3,TRBV10-3,.,CAISELVGNTIYF
TRBJ2-7,TRBV19,.,CATSDILGGTGVGEQYF
TRBJ1-5,TRBV7-3,.,CASSLTWGEPLYSNQPQHF
TRBJ1-6,TRBV11-2,.,CASSRQAPTGSPLHF
TRBJ1-6,TRBV2,.,CASRAGQGADNSPLHF
TRBJ2-5,TRBV4-2,.,CASSQVTLAGADETQYF
TRBJ1-3,TRBV29-1,.,CSGRDTGSGNTIYF
TRBJ1-1,TRBV6-6,.,CASRKTGEAFF
TRBJ1-6,TRBV27,once,CASLTGTSYSPLHF
TRBJ1-2,TRBV19,.,CASSIGWIASYGYTF
TRBJ2-7,TRBV28,.,CASSTSGTGQLYEQYF
TRBJ2-3,TRBV7-3,.,CASSLMWGGGTDTQYF
TRBJ2-7,TRBV30,.,CAWSWTSGSYEQYF
TRBJ2-1,TRBV5-4,.,CASSSGSYNEQFF
TRBJ2-7,TRBV30,.,CAWSVRRQSYEQYF
TRBJ2-1,TRBV6-5,once,CASSYSRVYNEQFF
.,TRBV30,.,CARGGAGAYEQYF
TRBJ1-6,TRBV19,.,CASTDRGVYSPLHF
TRBJ2-1,TRBV20-1,once,CSASSGSWQFF
TRBJ2-1,TRBV25-1,.,CASSDEGEGGFNEQFF
.,TRBV15,.,CATSREGDSSYEQYF
TRBJ2-7,TRBV29-1,.,CSVEGPGFGHYEQYF
TRBJ2-1,TRBV5-1,.,CASSPGQGPYNEQFF
TRBJ1-2,TRBV30,.,CAWSALTGNSYGYTF
TRBJ1-1,TRBV6-1,few,CASTLPGQRNTEAFF
TRBJ2-5,TRBV30,.,CAWSVGVGSGIQYF
TRBJ1-1,TRBV5-1,.,CASSYDRDTEAFF
TRBJ2-1,TRBV2,.,CASSESTGSQYNEQFF
TRBJ2-2,TRBV10-3,.,CAIRNPQGVDPGELFF
TRBJ2-3,TRBV2,once,CASKKLAGDLLSTDTQYF
TRBJ2-3,TRBV5-1,.,CASSEGTDTQYF
TRBJ2-5,TRBV28,.,CASDRLAGGQRVETQYF
TRBJ1-2,TRBV11-1,.,CASSRGTAGYGYTF
TRBJ2-7,TRBV18,.,CASSPVSDRRSEQYF
TRBJ2-7,TRBV12-5,.,CASGYGTDYEQYF
TRBJ1-6,TRBV28,.,CASSPPGAGFSNSPLHF
TRBJ1-1,TRBV27,.,CASSLVEGSAEAFF
TRBJ1-6,TRBV30,.,CAWTRQGYSPLHF
TRBJ1-6,TRBV25-1,.,CASSDRVNSPLHF
TRBJ1-5,TRBV28,.,CASSSTGTATQSNQPQHF
TRBJ1-1,TRBV7-9,.,CASSPRYRQGANTEAFF
TRBJ2-4,TRBV5-1,.,CASSLGTSGGADIQYF
TRBJ1-1,TRBV7-3,.,CASSLGGTVNEAFF
TRBJ2-1,TRBV25-1,.,CASSAGHQYRGLGNEQFF
TRBJ2-7,TRBV5-5,.,CASSLFQEAVEQYF
TRBJ1-2,TRBV5-4,.,CASSLAGQAYYGYTF
TRBJ2-3,TRBV30,.,CAWSHRVRGLRTDTQYF